The 30 T cell receptor beta chains presented below share a single source sample, sequenced in a study of CD8 T cells in ankylosing spondylitis. TCRdb analysed the 5' RACE reads with MiXCR anew, one entry per CDR3 protein. The sample has fewer than 250,000 distinct CDR3 sequences, roughly 10% seen once. The sequenced sample consisted of blood, either unsorted or a sorted T cell fraction (not recorded which). The receptors stem from a male donor with ankylosing spondylitis or in good health (not recorded which).

This clonotype was found many times. This chain joins TRBV29-1 and TRBJ2-7; tentative D call: TRBD1 (5 bases). There are 13 residues in the CDR3. V lost 7 bases and J lost 5, with 18 bases in between. CDR1 SQVTM and CDR2 ANQGSEA come from the germline V gene. CDR3 nucleotide sequence: TGCAGCGCTTTGTTTAGGAACAGGAACGAGCAGTACTTC. Translated, it gives CSALFRNRNEQYF.

This clonotype appeared many times. The J gene is TRBJ1-5, the V gene TRBV7-2; unclear D gene. The CDR3 runs to 12 residues. The germline V gene has CDR1 SGHTA and CDR2 FQGNSA. Trimming removed 1 base from V and 9 bases from J, with 7 bases in between. CDR3 amino acids: CASSLGLGPQHF. The CDR3, as DNA: TGTGCCAGCAGCTTAGGGCTTGGGCCCCAGCATTTT.

The chain joins TRBV12-3 or TRBV12-4 to TRBJ2-1, with D possibly matching TRBD2 (6 bases). This CDR3 spans 13 amino acids. V dropped 5 bases and J dropped 3 bases, with 8 bases sitting between them. In DNA form, the CDR3 reads TGTGCCAGCAGTGGGGGGTTCTACAATGAGCAGTTCTTC. Translated: CASSGGFYNEQFF.

This clonotype was detected a few times. The chain uses TRBV5-1 and TRBJ2-2; no firm D call. CDR3 length: 15 residues. V lost 0 bases, J lost 3 bases, and 9 bases lay in between. From germline, CDR1 is SGHRS and CDR2 YFSETQ. The CDR3: CASSLGPEDTGELFF. CDR3 DNA sequence: TGCGCCAGCAGCTTGGGCCCTGAGGACACCGGGGAGCTGTTTTTT.

This clonotype was observed many times. The chain combines TRBV12-3 or TRBV12-4 with TRBJ1-5; the D is unclear. V was clipped by 3 bases and J by 2 bases, with 8 bases between them. The CDR3 runs 14 residues. DNA for the CDR3: TGTGCCAGCAGTTTGGGTCTGGGCAATCAGCCCCAGCATTTT. Protein product: CASSLGLGNQPQHF.

V gene TRBV3-1 combines with J gene TRBJ2-1, with 10 bases that match TRBD2. Trimming took 7 bases from V and 9 from J; bases not matched to a gene: 15. Germline CDR1 and CDR2: LGHDT and YNNKEL (reference sequence). The CDR3 loop spans 16 amino acids. For the CDR3, the DNA is TGTGCCAGCATGAAAATTGGAACTAGCGGGGTTCTTGAGCAGTTCTTC. Amino acids: CASMKIGTSGVLEQFF.

This clonotype has ten or more counts. J is TRBJ2-2 and V is TRBV4-1; 7 bases line up with TRBD2. J lost 0 bases, V lost 4 bases, and 17 bases had no gene match. Per the germline V gene, CDR1 is MGHRA and CDR2 is YSYEKL. This CDR3 spans 20 amino acids. The CDR3 DNA reads TGCGCCAGCAGCCGGGGGAGGAGGCTAGCGGATGATCCGAACACCGGGGAGCTGTTTTTT. Translation: CASSRGRRLADDPNTGELFF.

This clonotype was counted many times. The V and J genes are TRBV7-9 and TRBJ1-3, with unresolved D. Trimming pared 5 bases from V and 3 bases from J, leaving 8 bases between. This CDR3 is built from 13 residues. The germline V gene has CDR1 SEHNR and CDR2 FQNEAQ (reference sequence). The DNA for the CDR3 is TGTGCCAGCAGCCAAGACATTGGAAACACCATATATTTT. This encodes CASSQDIGNTIYF.

This clonotype was picked up many times. The J gene is TRBJ1-1, the V gene TRBV12-3 or TRBV12-4; the D is unclear. The V end lost 6 bases, the J end lost 0 bases, and 5 bases lay between the germline ends. The CDR3 runs 12 residues. DNA of the CDR3: TGTGCCAGCAGGTCGTTGAACACTGAAGCTTTCTTT. Translation: CASRSLNTEAFF.

This clonotype was found many times. The chain couples TRBV12-3 or TRBV12-4 to TRBJ2-3; no clear D gene. This CDR3 comprises 14 residues. Trimming took off 5 bases at V and 4 bases at J, with 13 bases between the two ends. This CDR3 reads CASSVSSRSDTQYF. The DNA of the CDR3 is TGTGCCAGCAGTGTTTCCAGCCGGTCAGATACGCAGTATTTT.

This clonotype came up many times. This sequence joins TRBV20-1 and TRBJ2-3; tentatively, D is TRBD2 (5 bases). CDR3 length: 15 residues. Germline CDR1 DFQATT, CDR2 SNEGSKA (reference sequence). V shed 5 bases and J shed 0 bases, with 15 bases lying between them. CDR3 protein: CSAGLAAVSTDTQYF. The CDR3 DNA reads as TGCAGTGCTGGACTGGCGGCGGTTAGCACAGATACGCAGTATTTT.

This clonotype was seen repeatedly, ten times or more. V gene TRBV20-1 combines with J gene TRBJ1-6, with unresolved D. V lost 3 bases and J 0 bases, leaving 18 bases between the germline ends. The CDR3 loop spans 18 amino acids. Germline V gene sequence: CDR1 DFQATT, CDR2 SNEGSKA (reference sequence). The CDR3 reads CSASKLGIQSSYNSPLHF. In nucleotides, the CDR3 is TGCAGTGCTAGTAAATTGGGTATACAAAGCTCCTATAATTCACCCCTCCACTTT.

In this sample, this clonotype turned up a few times. The chain uses TRBV18 and TRBJ2-2; TRBD1 agrees at 8 bases. Germline lookup yields CDR1 KGHSH and CDR2 LQKENI. This CDR3 has 17 residues. With V trimmed by 6 bases and J by 1 base, 10 bases remained unmatched. The CDR3 region is CASSPYSGTGNTGELFF. The CDR3 bases are TGTGCCAGCTCGCCATATTCCGGGACAGGGAACACCGGGGAGCTGTTTTTT.

Points on this clonotype: This may come from a read error, since a much larger clone is one base off. The chain joins TRBV29-1 to TRBJ2-7; 10 nucleotides match TRBD2. There are 14 residues in the CDR3. Germline V lookup: CDR1 SQVTM, CDR2 ANQGSEA. The CDR3 sequence is CSARPSGSGYGQYF. CDR3 sequence (DNA): TGCAGCGCCCGGCCTAGCGGGAGTGGGTACGGGCAGTACTTC.

This clonotype was counted a single time. The chain uses TRBV7-9 and TRBJ1-6; D remains ambiguous. V was trimmed by 1 base and J by 7 bases, leaving 5 bases between them. The CDR3 spans 13 residues. Germline V gene sequence: CDR1 SEHNR, CDR2 FQNEAQ (reference sequence). The CDR3: CASSLGSNSPLHF. As DNA, the CDR3 is TGTGCCAGCAGCTTAGGGTCGAATTCACCCCTCCACTTT.

J is TRBJ2-2 and V is TRBV27; D gene uncertain. This CDR3 comprises 13 residues. Looked up from germline, CDR1 is MNHEY and CDR2 is SMNVEV (reference sequence). Between the trimmed V and J ends, which lost 6 bases and 7 bases, there was a span of 12 bases. CDR3 DNA: TGTGCCAGCAGAGGACCCCTCGGCGGGGAGCTGTTTTTT. It specifies CASRGPLGGELFF.

The table lists this clonotype with many counts. The gene calls are TRBV12-3 or TRBV12-4 and TRBJ2-1; the D is unclear. V was pared by 6 bases and J by 1 base, with 13 bases between. This CDR3 contains 15 residues. The CDR3 loop reads CASSQAQDSYNEQFF. The CDR3 nucleotides read TGTGCCAGCAGCCAAGCGCAGGATTCCTACAATGAGCAGTTCTTC.

At least ten counts were recorded for this clonotype. V gene TRBV3-1 combines with J gene TRBJ2-3, with D perhaps given as TRBD1 or TRBD2 (5 bases each). The V end lost 4 bases, the J end lost 5 bases, and 10 bases lay between the germline ends. The CDR3 spans 13 residues. Germline-derived CDR1 and CDR2 are LGHDT and YNNKEL (reference sequence). The CDR3 here is CASSPPGLDTQYF. CDR3 coding DNA: TGTGCCAGCAGCCCCCCGGGGCTAGATACGCAGTATTTT.

Ten or more counts support this clonotype. The chain employs TRBV5-1 and TRBJ2-3; possible D gene TRBD2, 6 bases. Trimming stripped 7 bases from V and 3 bases from J, with 18 bases between. Germline CDR1 is SGHRS and CDR2 is YFSETQ. The CDR3 has 15 amino acids. The CDR3 DNA is TGCGCCAGCGCCCCTCTACTAGCAGCGACAGATACGCAGTATTTT. This sequence encodes CASAPLLAATDTQYF.

This clonotype was recorded many times. This chain joins TRBV12-3 or TRBV12-4 and TRBJ2-1; the match to TRBD2 covers 8 bases. CDR3 length equals 15 residues. V lost 7 bases to trimming and J lost 4 bases; unmatched junction nucleotides: 9. The CDR3 region is CASTPVLAGYNEQFF. The CDR3 DNA reads TGTGCCAGCACCCCCGTATTAGCGGGATACAATGAGCAGTTCTTC.

This clonotype was counted many times. CDR3 nucleotides: TGTGCCAGCAGTTTAAGGGCGGCTAATCAGCCCCAGCATTTT. This codes for CASSLRAANQPQHF. V usage is TRBV12-3 or TRBV12-4 and J usage is TRBJ1-5, with D unclear. V lost 2 bases and J lost 4, with 9 bases in between. The CDR3 totals 14 residues.

As for this clonotype: With a much larger clone just one base away, this may be a read error. This chain uses TRBV4-2 with TRBJ1-5; D remains unclear. Germline CDR1 is LGHNA and CDR2 is YNFKEQ. CDR3 size: 14 residues. The CDR3 is CASNQDVLGQPQHF. The CDR3 DNA sequence: TGTGCCAGCAACCAAGATGTGTTGGGACAGCCCCAGCATTTT.

In its sample, this clonotype was seen many times. This chain uses TRBV6-5 with TRBJ1-3, with 7 bases matching TRBD1. V lost 2 bases and J lost 11; bases outside the gene matches: 9. The CDR3 has 14 amino acids. Germline CDR1 reads MNHEY; CDR2 reads SVGAGI. For the CDR3, the DNA is TGTGCCAGCAGTTACGGGACAGTAGAAGGGGCCATATATTTT. Translating it yields CASSYGTVEGAIYF.

This clonotype was seen only a few times. The chain has TRBV20-1 and TRBJ2-5; D is unresolved. The germline V and J ends were trimmed by 6 bases and 4 bases, with 15 bases remaining between them. Germline-derived CDR1 and CDR2 are DFQATT and SNEGSKA (reference sequence). This CDR3 contains 13 residues. The DNA of the CDR3 is TGCAGTGCGAGGCCCTCCTCCCGAGAGACCCAGTACTTC. Protein product: CSARPSSRETQYF.

This chain joins TRBV5-1 and TRBJ1-1, with a weak D call TRBD1 (6 bases). The CDR3 is 12 residues long. V was shortened by 4 bases and J by 8 bases, with 12 bases between the two germline ends. Germline lookup yields CDR1 SGHRS and CDR2 YFSETQ. CDR3 region: CASSGQDSEAFF. Here the CDR3 DNA reads TGCGCCAGCAGCGGGCAGGACAGCGAAGCTTTCTTT.

A note on this clonotype: A read error may explain this, as a much larger clone is one base away. The CDR3, as DNA: TGTGCCAGCAGCCAAGGTCGAAGGACTACCTACAATGGGCAGTTCTTC. This sequence encodes CASSQGRRTTYNGQFF. This sequence joins TRBV3-1 and TRBJ2-1; tentatively, D is TRBD2 (6 bases). Germline CDR1 and CDR2: LGHDT and YNNKEL (reference sequence). The CDR3 runs 16 residues.

The table lists this clonotype with a count of one. This may be a read error, as it is one base from a much larger clone. The chain employs TRBV5-1 and TRBJ2-5, with 8 bases lining up with TRBD1. The CDR3 sequence is 16 residues long. The junction had 9 bases not matched to a gene; V was cut back by 4 bases and J by 1 base. Germline loops: CDR1 SGHRS, CDR2 YFSETQ. The chain's CDR3 is CASSRRDRRTQETQYF. The CDR3, as DNA: TGCGCCAGCAGCCGCCGGGACAGGAGAACCCAAGAGACCCAGTACTTC.

This clonotype was found many times. CDR3 region: CASSEVGQVNTEAFF. CDR3 sequence (DNA): TGTGCCAGCAGTGAGGTCGGACAGGTGAACACTGAAGCTTTCTTT. This chain joins TRBV25-1 and TRBJ1-1; TRBD1 aligns across 7 bases. Germline CDR1 reads MGHDK; CDR2 reads SYGVNS. V lost 3 bases, J lost 0 bases, and 4 bases stayed unmatched. CDR3 length equals 15 residues.

Ten or more counts support this clonotype. The rearrangement uses TRBV2 and TRBJ2-1; no reliable D call. Trimming left V 4 bases short and J 10 bases short, with 8 bases between. The CDR3 length is 11 residues. Per the germline V gene, CDR1 is SNHLY and CDR2 is FYNNEI. The CDR3 DNA follows: TGTGCCAGCAGTGTGTTCCGCGAGCAGTTCTTC. This gives the protein CASSVFREQFF.

This clonotype turned up a few times. The chain carries TRBV11-1 and TRBJ1-1, with a possible D match to TRBD1 (5 bases). The CDR3 spans 12 residues. Germline CDR1 and CDR2: SGHAT and FQDESV (reference sequence). The germline V and J ends were trimmed by 5 bases and 7 bases, with 11 bases remaining between them. CDR3 region: CASSPHGGEAFF. Written as DNA, the CDR3 is TGTGCCAGCAGCCCCCACGGGGGTGAAGCTTTCTTT.